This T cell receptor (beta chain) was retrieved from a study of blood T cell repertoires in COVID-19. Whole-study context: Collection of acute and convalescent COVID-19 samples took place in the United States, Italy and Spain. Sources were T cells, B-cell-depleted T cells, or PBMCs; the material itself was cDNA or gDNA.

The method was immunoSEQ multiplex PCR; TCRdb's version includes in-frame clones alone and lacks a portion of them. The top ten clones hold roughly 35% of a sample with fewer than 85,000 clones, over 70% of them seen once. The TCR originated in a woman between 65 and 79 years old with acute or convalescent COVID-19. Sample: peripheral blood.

DNA of the CDR3: TGTGCCAGCAGCCAGGAGGACAGGGGGAACCACGAGCAGTACTTC. Protein: CASSQEDRGNHEQYF. This rearrangement joins TRBV3-1 (or the pseudogene TRBV3-2) to TRBJ2-7; 10 bases map to TRBD1. Looked up from germline, CDR1 is LGHDT and CDR2 is YNNKEL (reference sequence). J was trimmed by 5 bases and V by 3 bases; bases with no gene match: 7. This CDR3 comprises 15 residues.